This TCR beta chain was observed in a study of cytomegalovirus exposure and HLA in healthy donors. CDR1 and CDR2 from the germline V gene are MNHEY and SVGAGI. There are 16 residues in the CDR3. V was clipped by 2 bases and J by 1 base; unmatched bases: 1. Primers for the PCR totalled 60 Vbeta and 13 Jbeta. Generated by immunoSEQ multiplex PCR, the TCRdb table keeps only in-frame clones and is missing some. The sample lists 240,000 or so clones, around 81% occurring once. There are a few counts of this clone. This TCR came from a woman between 55 and 75 years old in good health and CMV-seropositive. The chain is built from TRBV6-5 and TRBJ2-5; the match to TRBD2 covers 13 bases. The sample was PBMCs. In DNA form, the CDR3 reads TGTGCCAGCAGTTACGGGACTAGCGGGATCCAAGAGACCCAGTACTTC. Translation gives CASSYGTSGIQETQYF.